Below are 19 T cell receptor beta chains sequenced from a single sample in a study of T cells expressing NK-cell markers. From its re-call of the 5' RACE reads, TCRdb lists each CDR3 protein once, without DNA. The sample includes 5,500 to 8,000 distinct CDR3 sequences. Sequenced: blood T cells: a sorted CD56 or NKG2C T cell subset, CD4+ or CD8+ T cells, or bulk PBMC T cells (not recorded which). The receptors come from a man between 18 and 69 years old in good health.

The CDR3 here is CASSLWGEAHYGYTF. The V gene is TRBV28, the J gene TRBJ1-2; checking the TCRdb D call of TRBD1 is not possible without DNA. Per germline, CDR1 MDHEN and CDR2 SYDVKM. The CDR3 runs 15 residues.

The CDR3 loop reads CASSLMAGRRSGNTIYF. V and J are TRBV7-2 and TRBJ1-3; the TCRdb D gene call, TRBD1, has no DNA to confirm it. In germline, CDR1 is SGHTA, CDR2 FQGNSA. The CDR3 covers 17 residues. The complete variable domain, with remaining parts taken from reference TRBV7-2 and TRBJ1-3, reads GAGVSQSPSNKVTEKGKDVELRCDPISGHTALYWYRQSLGQGLEFLIYFQGNSAPDKSGLPSDRFSAERTGGSVSTLTIQRTQQEDSAVYLCASSLMAGRRSGNTIYFGEGSWLTVV.

The chain joins TRBV20-1 to TRBJ2-1; TCRdb indicates TRBD1, and absent DNA this call remains unverified. Germline V gene data show CDR1 as DFQATT and CDR2 as SNEGSKA (reference sequence). The CDR3 runs 13 residues. This chain's CDR3 is CSARGGGHTEQFF.

The rearrangement uses TRBV7-9 and TRBJ1-1; the TCRdb D gene call, TRBD1, has no DNA to confirm it. The CDR3 has 16 amino acids. CDR1 is SEHNR and CDR2 is FQNEAQ in the germline V gene (reference sequence). Here the CDR3 reads CASSKKGGSLNTEAFF.

The chain joins TRBV6-1 to TRBJ2-7; no DNA is available, so the TRBD1 call from TCRdb remains unchecked. Germline CDR1 MNHNS, CDR2 SASEGT. This CDR3 region has 16 residues. The CDR3 here is CASSEMPGQGGYEQYF.

The rearrangement joins TRBV30 to TRBJ2-2; absent DNA, TCRdb's TRBD1 call cannot be checked. The germline V gene encodes CDR1 GTSNPN and CDR2 SVGIG (reference sequence). CDR3 length: 15 residues. The chain's CDR3 is CAWSETGQEAGELFF.

The chain employs TRBV6-4 and TRBJ2-1; TCRdb's D gene call, TRBD2, goes unchecked for lack of DNA. This CDR3 comprises 16 residues. The germline V gene encodes CDR1 MRHNA and CDR2 SNTAGT. CDR3: CASSPHPSGGHNEQFF.

Judged by frequency, this clonotype is medium-sized. The rearrangement uses TRBV7-9 and TRBJ2-7; as DNA is missing, the TRBD1 call by TCRdb cannot be tested. Germline V gives CDR1 SEHNR, CDR2 FQNEAQ (reference sequence). CDR3 length equals 12 residues. CDR3 amino acids: CASSPGHYEQYF.

V usage is TRBV6-5 and J usage is TRBJ1-1. CDR1 and CDR2 from the germline V gene are MNHEY and SVGAGI. The CDR3 loop spans 14 amino acids. The CDR3 loop reads CASSYSAEVAEAFF.

V and J are TRBV6-1 and TRBJ1-1. Germline loops: CDR1 MNHNS, CDR2 SASEGT. The CDR3 covers 17 residues. The CDR3 is CASSESAGGGMNTEAFF.

The chain joins TRBV28 to TRBJ1-4; there is no DNA to check the TCRdb D call of TRBD1. The CDR3 runs 15 residues. Germline V gene data show CDR1 as MDHEN and CDR2 as SYDVKM. The CDR3 loop is CASSLSLTGAEKLFF.

The CDR3 region is CASSPLSGGYNEQFF. The genes are TRBV18 and TRBJ2-1; with no DNA, the TCRdb D assignment of TRBD2 cannot be verified. Looked up from germline, CDR1 is KGHSH and CDR2 is LQKENI. The CDR3 runs 15 residues.

This clonotype is medium-sized by frequency. The genes are TRBV6-5 and TRBJ1-6. CDR1 MNHEY and CDR2 SVGAGI come from the germline V gene. The CDR3 has 13 amino acids. The chain's CDR3 is CASSYEQRSPLHF.

The chain recombines TRBV7-8 with TRBJ1-4; TCRdb's D gene call, TRBD1, goes unchecked for lack of DNA. The CDR3 sequence is 14 residues long. Germline CDR1 and CDR2: SGHVS and FQNEAQ. The chain's CDR3 is CASSLAVPPVKLFF.

By frequency, this clonotype registers medium-sized. V is TRBV5-1 and J is TRBJ1-1; TCRdb's D gene call, TRBD1, goes unchecked for lack of DNA. This CDR3 spans 15 amino acids. Germline V gives CDR1 SGHRS, CDR2 YFSETQ. CDR3 loop: CASSFEGARGTEAFF.

The chain is built from TRBV6-4 and TRBJ2-3. Germline V gene sequence: CDR1 MRHNA, CDR2 SNTAGT. The CDR3 loop spans 13 amino acids. CDR3 sequence reads: CASSPEGTDTQYF.

The chain couples TRBV4-2 to TRBJ2-1; as DNA is missing, the TRBD1 call by TCRdb cannot be tested. The V gene's germline CDR1 is LGHNA and CDR2 YNFKEQ. CDR3 length: 16 residues. The CDR3 is CASSQRGEMEYNEQFF.

The chain links TRBV12-3 or TRBV12-4 to TRBJ2-1; TCRdb lists TRBD2, though no DNA is available to test this call. The CDR3 length is 16 residues. The CDR3: CASSLGSQNKRRVKFF.

This chain links TRBV6-1 with TRBJ2-3. Germline V gene sequence: CDR1 MNHNS, CDR2 SASEGT. The length of the CDR3 is 14 residues. The chain's CDR3 is CASSGDDSTDTQYF.